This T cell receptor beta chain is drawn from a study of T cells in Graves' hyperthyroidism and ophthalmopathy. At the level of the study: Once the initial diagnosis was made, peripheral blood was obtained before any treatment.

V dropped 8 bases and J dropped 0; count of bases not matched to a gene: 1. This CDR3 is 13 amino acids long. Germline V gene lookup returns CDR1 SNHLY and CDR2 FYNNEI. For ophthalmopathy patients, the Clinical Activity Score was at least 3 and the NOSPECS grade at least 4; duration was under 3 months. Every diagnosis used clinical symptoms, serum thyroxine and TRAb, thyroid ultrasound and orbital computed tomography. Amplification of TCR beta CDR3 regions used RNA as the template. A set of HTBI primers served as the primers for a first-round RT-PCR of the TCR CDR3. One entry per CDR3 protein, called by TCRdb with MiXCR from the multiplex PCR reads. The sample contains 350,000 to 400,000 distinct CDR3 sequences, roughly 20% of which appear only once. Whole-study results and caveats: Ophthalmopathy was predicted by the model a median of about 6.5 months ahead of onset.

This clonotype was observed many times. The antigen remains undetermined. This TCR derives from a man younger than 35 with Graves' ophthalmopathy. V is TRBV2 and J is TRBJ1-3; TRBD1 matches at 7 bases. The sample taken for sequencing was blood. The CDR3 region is CASGDSSGNTIYF. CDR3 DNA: TGTGCCAGCGGGGACAGCTCTGGAAACACCATATATTTT.